This T cell receptor (beta chain) was obtained from a study of T cell changes during pregnancy in multiple sclerosis. Repertoires were generated with immunoSEQ multiplex PCR, while TCRdb's copy carries only in-frame clones and drops some. The sample contains around 55,000 clones, 85% to 95% of which appear only once. Per the germline V gene, CDR1 is MNHEY and CDR2 is SMNVEV (reference sequence). The CDR3 has 14 residues. With 7 bases removed from V and 0 bases from J, the gap between germline ends came to 12 bases. The sample consisted of CD8+ T cells from peripheral blood mononuclear cells, taken in the second trimester of pregnancy. The sequence was obtained from a female donor with multiple sclerosis, enrolled in a pregnancy study. The chain employs TRBV27 and TRBJ1-2, with D possibly being TRBD1 (6 bases). The CDR3 DNA reads as TGTGCCAGCAAGGGGACATCATCTAACTATGGCTACACCTTC. Amino acids: CASKGTSSNYGYTF.